The 23 T cell receptor beta chains below come from one sample, sequenced in a study of shared clonotypes between healthy human individuals. Repertoires were generated with immunoSEQ multiplex PCR, while TCRdb's copy carries only in-frame clones and drops some. The table includes some 650,000 clones, almost 97% detected once. The sample taken for sequencing was naive CD4+ T cells sorted from blood. Subset given: CD45RA+ positively selected. These TCRs come from a woman in her 30s in good health.

The chain carries TRBV6-6 and TRBJ2-1, with TRBD1 identical over 8 bases. CDR1 is MNHNY and CDR2 is SVGAGI in the germline V gene (reference sequence). Trimming cost V 5 bases and J 7 bases; bases outside gene matches: 7. CDR3 length equals 14 residues. The DNA of the CDR3 is TGTGCCAGCAGTCCACAGGGGGGCAAAAATGAGCAGTTCTTC. It codes for CASSPQGGKNEQFF.

The gene calls are TRBV15 and TRBJ2-6, with no clear D. V lost 4 bases and J lost 0, with 4 bases in between. This CDR3 has 14 residues. Germline V gene sequence: CDR1 LNHNV, CDR2 YYDKDF (reference sequence). The CDR3 loop reads CATSIASGANVLTF. The CDR3 DNA follows: TGTGCCACCAGCATAGCCTCTGGGGCCAACGTCCTGACTTTC. Combining the CDR3 with reference TRBV15 and TRBJ2-6 gives the whole variable domain DAMVIQNPRYQVTQFGKPVTLSCSQTLNHNVMYWYQQKSSQAPKLLFHYYDKDFNNEADTPDNFQSRRPNTSFCFLDIRSPGLGDTAMYLCATSIASGANVLTFGAGSRLTVL.

The chain carries TRBV28 and TRBJ2-7, with 8 nucleotides matching TRBD2. The CDR3 is 16 residues long. The germline V gene has CDR1 MDHEN and CDR2 SYDVKM. With 3 bases clipped from V and 2 bases from J, the junction kept 9 bases outside the gene matches. DNA for the CDR3: TGTGCCAGCAGTTTTACAGGGAGCGGGAGCCCCTACGAGCAGTACTTC. This sequence encodes CASSFTGSGSPYEQYF.

This chain connects TRBV28 to TRBJ2-7, with D perhaps TRBD1 or TRBD2 (5 bases each). In germline, CDR1 is MDHEN, CDR2 SYDVKM. This CDR3 has 14 residues. The ends were cut back, 7 bases at V and 2 bases at J, with 15 bases in the middle. This CDR3 reads CASTGPGAAYEQYF. CDR3 nucleotides: TGTGCCAGCACCGGACCCGGGGCAGCCTACGAGCAGTACTTC.

The rearrangement links TRBV5-1 to TRBJ2-5; D is unclear. The CDR3 runs 13 residues. Trimming shortened V by 4 bases and J by 5 bases, and 12 bases separated the two germline ends. Germline loops: CDR1 SGHRS, CDR2 YFSETQ. This chain's CDR3 is CASSVELGETQYF. Here the CDR3 DNA reads TGCGCCAGCAGCGTTGAGCTGGGGGAGACCCAGTACTTC.

This chain links TRBV5-6 with TRBJ1-2; 9 nucleotides agree with TRBD1. CDR1 and CDR2 (germline): SGHDT, YYEEEE. The V gene end was trimmed by 4 bases and the J gene end by 7 bases; junction bases not matched to a gene: 14. The CDR3 loop spans 16 amino acids. In DNA, the CDR3 is TGTGCCAGCAGCCGGGCCTCCGACAGGGGGGAGCGTGGCTACACCTTC. It translates to CASSRASDRGERGYTF.

V and J are TRBV19 and TRBJ1-2; D gene ambiguous. V gave up 6 bases and J gave up 8 bases, with 16 bases separating them. Germline CDR1 reads LNHDA; CDR2 reads SQIVND (reference sequence). There are 13 residues in the CDR3. In DNA, the CDR3 is TGTGCCAGTAGGAACCAGGCTACGGGAGGCTACACCTTC. Its translation: CASRNQATGGYTF.

The V call is TRBV18, the J call TRBJ1-1, with D uncertain. The CDR3 has 16 amino acids. In germline, CDR1 is KGHSH, CDR2 LQKENI. Trimming cost V 4 bases and J 5 bases, with 20 bases left between them. CDR3 protein: CASSLSKVAGGTEAFF. CDR3 in DNA: TGTGCCAGCTCACTTTCTAAGGTTGCGGGAGGGACTGAAGCTTTCTTT.

This chain connects TRBV11-2 to TRBJ2-5, with unresolved D. The V gene lost 8 bases and the J gene lost 3 bases, with 4 bases spanning the gap. The CDR3 runs to 10 residues. Germline-derived CDR1 and CDR2 are SGHAT and FQNNGV. Here the CDR3 reads CASAKETQYF. The CDR3 DNA is TGTGCCAGCGCAAAAGAGACCCAGTACTTC.

The CDR3 nucleotides read TGTGCTAGTGGTTTTCGAGGGACTGAAGCTTTCTTT. Protein product: CASGFRGTEAFF. The chain combines TRBV12-5 with TRBJ1-1; D unclear. Germline CDR1 and CDR2: LGHNT and FRNRAP. The CDR3 consists of 12 residues. V was trimmed by 3 bases and J by 5 bases, leaving 7 bases between them.

The chain carries TRBV6-5 and TRBJ1-1; possibly TRBD1 for D (6 bases). Per the germline V gene, CDR1 is MNHEY and CDR2 is SVGAGI. This CDR3 is 14 amino acids long. Trimming removed 4 bases at V and 1 base at J, with 10 bases between. The DNA of the CDR3 is TGTGCCAGCAGTTGGGGGGCGGGGAACACTGAAGCTTTCTTT. Translation: CASSWGAGNTEAFF.

The genes are TRBV6-5 and TRBJ1-2; possible D gene TRBD1, 5 bases. Germline loops: CDR1 MNHEY, CDR2 SVGAGI. V was pared by 4 bases and J by 8 bases, with 17 bases between. This CDR3 contains 14 residues. CDR3 bases: TGTGCCAGCAGTTTTCTCGGCAGGGACGACGGCTACACCTTC. It is translated as CASSFLGRDDGYTF.

The rearrangement joins TRBV7-9 to TRBJ2-2; no firm D call. Germline-derived CDR1 and CDR2 are SEHNR and FQNEAQ (reference sequence). Trimming pared 5 bases from V and 6 bases from J, leaving 16 bases between. The CDR3 extends over 15 amino acids. The CDR3 coding sequence is TGTGCCAGCAGCGAGTCGCGCGGAAGTGCCGGGGAGCTGTTTTTT. This codes for CASSESRGSAGELFF.

This chain joins TRBV11-2 and TRBJ2-1; D not resolved. The CDR3 has 16 amino acids. Trimming shortened V by 1 base and J by 0 bases, and 10 bases separated the two germline ends. The germline CDR1 and CDR2 sequences are SGHAT and FQNNGV. The chain's CDR3 is CASSLVYRSSYNEQFF. The CDR3 bases are TGTGCCAGCAGCTTAGTCTACCGTAGCTCCTACAATGAGCAGTTCTTC.

The V call is TRBV7-3, the J call TRBJ1-2; no clear D. This CDR3 has 13 amino acids. CDR1 and CDR2 (germline): SGHTA, FQGTGA. V was pared by 0 bases and J by 4 bases, with 6 bases between. DNA of the CDR3: TGTGCCAGCAGCTTAACCGGAGCCTATGGCTACACCTTC. It translates to CASSLTGAYGYTF.

The chain employs TRBV28 and TRBJ1-1, with a possible D match to TRBD1 (5 bases). With 2 bases removed from V and 2 bases from J, the gap between germline ends came to 15 bases. In germline, CDR1 is MDHEN, CDR2 SYDVKM. This CDR3 comprises 16 residues. The CDR3 nucleotides read TGTGCCAGCAGTTTACAGGGTCCATGGGGTAACACTGAAGCTTTCTTT. Amino acids: CASSLQGPWGNTEAFF.

Turning to this clone: The limits of the CDR3 on the DNA are not certain, so only TCRdb's listed CDR3 is given. This sequence joins TRBV7-3 and TRBJ2-1; TRBD2, the D gene given by the table, was not confirmed from the DNA. With termini counted, the CDR3 has 14 amino acids. The V gene's germline CDR1 is SGHTA and CDR2 FQGTGA. This CDR3 is CASSSSGGHNEQFF.

This chain connects TRBV28 to TRBJ1-5; unclear D gene. The V gene lost 3 bases and the J gene lost 3 bases, with 6 bases spanning the gap. The CDR3 has 13 amino acids. In germline, CDR1 is MDHEN, CDR2 SYDVKM. This chain's CDR3 is CASSFWNNQPQHF. In DNA form, the CDR3 reads TGTGCCAGCAGTTTCTGGAACAATCAGCCCCAGCATTTT.

The V call is TRBV28, the J call TRBJ2-5, with unresolved D. The end of the DNA fits TRBJ2-7 better, so the J call may be wrong. The germline gives CDR1 MDHEN, CDR2 SYDVKM. The CDR3 sequence is 11 residues long. The CDR3 sequence: CASSHGYEQYF. The CDR3 nucleotides are TGTGCCAGCAGTCACGGCTACGAGCAGTACTTC.

V is TRBV2 and J is TRBJ2-1; D is possibly TRBD1 or TRBD2 (6 bases each). The CDR3 runs to 13 residues. Germline V lookup: CDR1 SNHLY, CDR2 FYNNEI. V lost 9 bases, J lost 4 bases, and 13 bases lay in between. In DNA form, the CDR3 reads TGTGCCAGAGGGGGGAGACATTACAATGAGCAGTTCTTC. This encodes CARGGRHYNEQFF.

The chain carries TRBV5-1 and TRBJ2-1, with TRBD1 matching 7 bases. The CDR3 is 14 residues long. Germline loops: CDR1 SGHRS, CDR2 YFSETQ. The V segment lost 4 bases and the J segment 4 bases; nucleotides outside the gene matches: 5. CDR3 loop: CASSQGQSYNEQFF. The CDR3 coding sequence is TGCGCCAGCAGCCAGGGACAGTCATACAATGAGCAGTTCTTC.

The chain uses TRBV7-6 and TRBJ1-1; the D gene is possibly TRBD1 (5 bases). The CDR3 has 15 amino acids. From germline, CDR1 is SGHVS and CDR2 FNYEAQ. Trimming pared 0 bases from V and 0 bases from J, leaving 8 bases between. CDR3: CASSLAPGMNTEAFF. In DNA, the CDR3 is TGTGCCAGCAGCTTAGCGCCAGGGATGAACACTGAAGCTTTCTTT.

This rearrangement joins TRBV6-5 to TRBJ1-6, with TRBD1 identical over 8 bases. Germline V gene lookup returns CDR1 MNHEY and CDR2 SVGAGI. Trimming at V came to 10 bases and at J to 7 bases, leaving 12 bases not matched to a gene. This CDR3 is built from 15 residues. CDR3: CATRGDRTGNSPLHF. In DNA form, the CDR3 reads TGTGCCACCAGGGGGGATAGGACAGGGAATTCACCCCTCCACTTT.